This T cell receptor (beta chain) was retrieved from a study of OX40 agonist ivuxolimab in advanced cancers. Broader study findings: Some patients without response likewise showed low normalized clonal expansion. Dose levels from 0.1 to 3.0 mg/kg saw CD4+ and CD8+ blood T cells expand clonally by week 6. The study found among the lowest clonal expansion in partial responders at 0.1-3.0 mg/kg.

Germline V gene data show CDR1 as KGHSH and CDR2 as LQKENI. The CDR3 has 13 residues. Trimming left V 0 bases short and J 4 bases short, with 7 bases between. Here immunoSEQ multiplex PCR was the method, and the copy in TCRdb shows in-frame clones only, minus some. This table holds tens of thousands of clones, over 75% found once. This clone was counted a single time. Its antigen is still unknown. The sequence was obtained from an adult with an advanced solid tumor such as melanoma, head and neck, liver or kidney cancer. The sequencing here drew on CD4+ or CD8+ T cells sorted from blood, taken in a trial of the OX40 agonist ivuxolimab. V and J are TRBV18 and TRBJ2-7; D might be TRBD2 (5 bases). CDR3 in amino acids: CASSPPRGYEQYF. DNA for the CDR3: TGTGCCAGCTCACCACCACGGGGTTACGAGCAGTACTTC.